This paragraph covers one T cell receptor beta chain sequence. These data originate in a study of cytomegalovirus exposure and HLA in healthy donors. Study at large: Earlier sequencing of approximately 200 million T cells yielded 90 million to 140 million unique TCR beta sequences.

PCR employed 60 Vbeta and 13 Jbeta primers. Sequencing was performed with immunoSEQ multiplex PCR; in TCRdb, only in-frame clones are kept and a portion is missing. The sample includes 210,000 or so clones, 70% to 85% of them seen just once. The CDR3 is 16 amino acids. Trimming at V came to 4 bases and at J to 1 base, leaving 6 bases not matched to a gene. Germline values: CDR1 SGHKS, CDR2 YYEKEE (reference sequence). The sequence was obtained from a woman aged 60 to 75 in good health and CMV-seropositive. The V call is TRBV5-5, the J call TRBJ1-1; 11 bases map to TRBD1. Sequencing was done on a sample of PBMCs. CDR3 sequence: CASSPGTGGTNTEAFF. In nucleotides, the CDR3 is TGTGCCAGCAGCCCTGGGACAGGGGGGACGAACACTGAAGCTTTCTTT.